Shown below are 5 T cell receptor beta chains from a single sample sequenced in a study of shared clonotypes between healthy human individuals (dated by TCRdb to about 2020). The library was generated by the immunoSEQ multiplex PCR assay. As stored in TCRdb, this immuneACCESS dataset retains in-frame rearrangements with V and J assigned. A fraction of the clones does not appear; measured against another copy, unresolved V genes explain less than half of the discrepancy, and the remainder lacks a known reason. The sample includes 2,100,000 or so clones, with under 97% observed a single time. The ten largest account for about 0.13% of the sample. The material sequenced was naive CD4+ T cells sorted from blood. According to the study, the label for this sample's cell subset or site signals: CD45RA+ positively selected. The source of these receptors is a man between 18 and 35 years old in good health.

CDR3 in amino acids: CASIPSRGAIAEAFF. Written as DNA, the CDR3 is TGTGCCAGCATTCCCTCCCGGGGAGCCATTGCTGAAGCTTTCTTT. The rearrangement links TRBV28 to TRBJ1-1; unclear D gene. Trimming took 7 bases from V and 6 from J, leaving 21 bases between them. Per germline, CDR1 MDHEN and CDR2 SYDVKM. CDR3 length: 15 amino acids.

V gene TRBV29-1 combines with J gene TRBJ2-3, with 12 bases aligning to TRBD2. The trim removed 3 bases at V and 5 bases at J, leaving 6 bases unmatched. The length of the CDR3 is 15 residues. Germline CDR1 SQVTM, CDR2 ANQGSEA. The CDR3 loop is CSVDRLAGAEDTQYF. CDR3 coding DNA: TGCAGCGTTGACCGACTAGCGGGAGCTGAAGATACGCAGTATTTT.

The chain employs TRBV4-1 and TRBJ2-3; D is ambiguous. The germline CDR1 and CDR2 sequences are MGHRA and YSYEKL. With 1 base removed from V and 4 bases from J, the gap between germline ends came to 9 bases. CDR3 size: 14 residues. CDR3 coding DNA: TGCGCCAGCAGCCAAGTAGTAGTCGCAGATACGCAGTATTTT. As protein: CASSQVVVADTQYF.

This chain connects TRBV20-1 to TRBJ1-1; D gene unclear. Germline CDR1 and CDR2: DFQATT and SNEGSKA (reference sequence). The CDR3 loop spans 11 amino acids. The V end lost 4 bases, the J end lost 8 bases, and 11 bases lay between the germline ends. Here the CDR3 DNA reads TGCAGTGCTAAAATGAGGGAGGAAGCTTTCTTT. Translation gives CSAKMREEAFF.

Remarks on this clone: The sample holds other DNA sequences that translate to the same CDR3. This rearrangement joins TRBV30 to TRBJ2-3; no clear D gene. Germline V gives CDR1 GTSNPN, CDR2 SVGIG (reference sequence). The CDR3 loop spans 13 amino acids. The V end was cut by 0 bases, the J end by 5 bases, with 9 bases between. The CDR3 bases are TGTGCCTGGAGTGTAGGACCATTAGATACGCAGTATTTT. This translates into CAWSVGPLDTQYF.